This is a list of T cell receptor beta chains from one sample in a study of T-cell reconstitution after alpha-beta-depleted transplantation in children. TCRdb itself ran the PCR reads through MiXCR, one entry per CDR3 protein. This repertoire shows 800,000 to 1,000,000 distinct CDR3 sequences, about 26% found once; its top ten account for over 25%. The specimen comprised PBMCs, mostly from graft donor cells, sampled 360 days after TCRalphabeta/CD19-depleted stem cell transplant. These receptors were obtained from a boy younger than two who had a stem cell transplant for SCID, so the T cells may come from the graft donor. Each CDR3 is given with its conserved first and last residue. The order of the fields is D gene, clone size, V gene, J gene, CDR3 DNA, CDR3 protein. A D gene is named only where the DNA matches it firmly. Where a row states a size, it is once, few, many or the class of an expanded clone; other rows omit it.

d_call: -
clone_size: -
v_call: TRBV20-1
j_call: TRBJ1-6
cdr3_nt: TGCAGTGCTAGAGATATAGGGGCGCGGGTTTCACCCCTCCACTTT
cdr3_aa: CSARDIGARVSPLHF

d_call: TRBD2
clone_size: few
v_call: TRBV20-1
j_call: TRBJ2-2
cdr3_nt: TGCAGTGCTACAAGCGGGGGGGTTACCGGGGAGCTGTTTTTT
cdr3_aa: CSATSGGVTGELFF

d_call: -
clone_size: -
v_call: TRBV27
j_call: TRBJ2-5
cdr3_nt: TGTGCCAGCAGTTTGCCCGGATCGCTGGGGCGGGAGACCCAGTACTTC
cdr3_aa: CASSLPGSLGRETQYF

d_call: -
clone_size: -
v_call: TRBV5-5
j_call: TRBJ2-4
cdr3_nt: TGTGCCAGCAGCTTGGCAGGACACTCATTAGAGGGCAAAAACATTCAGTACTTC
cdr3_aa: CASSLAGHSLEGKNIQYF

d_call: -
clone_size: -
v_call: TRBV12-3/TRBV12-4
j_call: TRBJ2-7
cdr3_nt: TGTGCCAGCAGTTTAGATACGGGGTCGTATGGCGAGCAGTACTTC
cdr3_aa: CASSLDTGSYGEQYF

d_call: -
clone_size: few
v_call: TRBV20-1
j_call: TRBJ1-2
cdr3_nt: TGCAGTGCTCGGACCCCGGGACAAAAGGGTGGCTACACCTTC
cdr3_aa: CSARTPGQKGGYTF

d_call: -
clone_size: few
v_call: TRBV4-3
j_call: TRBJ2-2
cdr3_nt: TGCGCCAGCAGCCGTGTGCCCTTCGGGGAGCTGTTTTTT
cdr3_aa: CASSRVPFGELFF

d_call: -
clone_size: once
v_call: TRBV20-1
j_call: TRBJ2-5
cdr3_nt: TGCAGTAGGGGGGGCGTGGGGATGGAAGAGACCCAGTACTTC
cdr3_aa: CSRGGVGMEETQYF

d_call: -
clone_size: many
v_call: TRBV5-1
j_call: TRBJ2-7
cdr3_nt: TGCGCCAGCAGCTTGTTTGCGGGCGGCGAGCAGTACTTC
cdr3_aa: CASSLFAGGEQYF

d_call: -
clone_size: few
v_call: TRBV24-1
j_call: TRBJ2-1
cdr3_nt: TGTGCCACCAGTGTTGTCTTCAATGAGCAGTTCTTC
cdr3_aa: CATSVVFNEQFF

d_call: -
clone_size: -
v_call: TRBV6-5
j_call: TRBJ1-2
cdr3_nt: TGTGCCAGCCGGAGGGGGAATTATGGCTACACCTTC
cdr3_aa: CASRRGNYGYTF

d_call: TRBD2
clone_size: once
v_call: TRBV6-5
j_call: TRBJ2-2
cdr3_nt: TGTGCCAGCAGTTACTCGATGGGGGGGGCGAACACCGGGGAGCTGTTTTTT
cdr3_aa: CASSYSMGGANTGELFF

d_call: TRBD2
clone_size: few
v_call: TRBV13
j_call: TRBJ2-3
cdr3_nt: TGTGCCAGCAGCTTAGGAAGGAGCGGGGGGCGAACAGATACGCAGTATTTT
cdr3_aa: CASSLGRSGGRTDTQYF

d_call: -
clone_size: few
v_call: TRBV11-2
j_call: TRBJ2-7
cdr3_nt: TGTGCCAGCAGCCAAAAGGGGGGCCGGGAGCAGTACTTC
cdr3_aa: CASSQKGGREQYF

d_call: -
clone_size: -
v_call: TRBV20-1
j_call: TRBJ1-4
cdr3_nt: TGCAGTGCTACCGTGACGGGGGCGGCTAATGAAAAACTGTTTTTT
cdr3_aa: CSATVTGAANEKLFF

d_call: -
clone_size: -
v_call: TRBV29-1
j_call: TRBJ2-7
cdr3_nt: TGCAGCGTTGGGTCGGGCTGGTCCTACGAGCAGTACTTC
cdr3_aa: CSVGSGWSYEQYF

d_call: -
clone_size: few
v_call: TRBV10-3
j_call: TRBJ2-4
cdr3_nt: TGTGCCATCAGTTCCCTCCCCCTGGTCAGGGGTGACATTCAGTACTTC
cdr3_aa: CAISSLPLVRGDIQYF

d_call: -
clone_size: -
v_call: TRBV28
j_call: TRBJ2-3
cdr3_nt: TGTGCCAGCAGTGCATACACAGGGATAAGCACAGATACGCAGTATTTT
cdr3_aa: CASSAYTGISTDTQYF

d_call: -
clone_size: -
v_call: TRBV30
j_call: TRBJ2-7
cdr3_nt: TGTGCCTGGAGTAGAATATCCTACGAGCAGTACTTC
cdr3_aa: CAWSRISYEQYF

d_call: -
clone_size: -
v_call: TRBV10-2
j_call: TRBJ2-5
cdr3_nt: TGCGCCACCCTCGGCGGGGGCGCAGGAGAGACCCAGTACTTC
cdr3_aa: CATLGGGAGETQYF

d_call: -
clone_size: -
v_call: TRBV28
j_call: TRBJ2-7
cdr3_nt: TGTGCCAGCAGTAGACGCTACTACGAGCAGTACTTC
cdr3_aa: CASSRRYYEQYF

d_call: -
clone_size: once
v_call: TRBV30
j_call: TRBJ2-1
cdr3_nt: TGTGCCTTCCTAGGGGCGCGACAGGGACTAAATCGGTTCTTC
cdr3_aa: CAFLGARQGLNRFF